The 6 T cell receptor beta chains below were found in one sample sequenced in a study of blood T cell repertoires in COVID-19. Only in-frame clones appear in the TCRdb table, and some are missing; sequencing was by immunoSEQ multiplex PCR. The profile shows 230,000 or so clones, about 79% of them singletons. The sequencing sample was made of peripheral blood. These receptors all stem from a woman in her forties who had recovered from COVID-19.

CDR3 loop: CASSDTGVLYGYTF. DNA of the CDR3: TGCGCCAGCAGCGACACAGGGGTTCTGTATGGCTACACCTTC. The chain carries TRBV5-1 and TRBJ1-2; TRBD1 matches 7 bases. Germline assignment: CDR1 SGHRS and CDR2 YFSETQ. This CDR3 has 14 residues. V trimming: 4 bases; J trimming: 5 bases; junction bases outside the gene matches: 8.

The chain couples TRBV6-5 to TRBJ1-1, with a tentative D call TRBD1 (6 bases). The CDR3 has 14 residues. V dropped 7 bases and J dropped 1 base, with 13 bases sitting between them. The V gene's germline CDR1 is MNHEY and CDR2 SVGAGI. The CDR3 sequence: CASKGGAGNTEAFF. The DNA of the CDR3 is TGTGCCAGCAAGGGGGGGGCAGGGAACACTGAAGCTTTCTTT.

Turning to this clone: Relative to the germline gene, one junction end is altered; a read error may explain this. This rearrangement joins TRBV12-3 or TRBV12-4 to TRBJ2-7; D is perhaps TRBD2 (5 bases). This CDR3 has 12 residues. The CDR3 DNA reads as TGTGCCAGCAGTTTAGGAGCAGAGAGGAGGAACTTC. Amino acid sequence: CASSLGAERRNF.

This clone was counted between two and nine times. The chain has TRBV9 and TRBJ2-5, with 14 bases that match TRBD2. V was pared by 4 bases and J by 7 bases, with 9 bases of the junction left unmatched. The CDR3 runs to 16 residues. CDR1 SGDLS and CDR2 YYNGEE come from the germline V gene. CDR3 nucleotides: TGTGCCAGCAGCCAACGGACTAGCGGGGGGCCGGGGACCCAGTACTTC. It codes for CASSQRTSGGPGTQYF.

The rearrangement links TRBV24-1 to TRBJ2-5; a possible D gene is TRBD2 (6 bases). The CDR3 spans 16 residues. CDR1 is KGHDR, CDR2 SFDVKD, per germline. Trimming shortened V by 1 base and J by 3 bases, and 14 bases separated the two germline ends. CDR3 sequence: CATSDFTRWEEETQYF. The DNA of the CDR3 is TGTGCCACCAGTGATTTTACAAGGTGGGAGGAAGAGACCCAGTACTTC.

The CDR3 sequence is CAIQEPWDTGSDTQYF. Written as DNA, the CDR3 is TGTGCCATCCAGGAACCTTGGGACACCGGTTCAGATACGCAGTATTTT. This chain uses TRBV10-3 with TRBJ2-3; possible D gene TRBD1, 6 bases. Germline loops: CDR1 ENHRY, CDR2 SYGVKD. Deletions cut 8 bases from V and 4 bases from J, with 22 bases between. This CDR3 comprises 16 residues.